This TCR beta chain was identified during a study of technical replicates of blood from four donors. The repertoire was sequenced with immunoSEQ multiplex PCR; TCRdb's copy has only in-frame clones and lacks some. This table has tens of thousands of clones, about 95% appearing once. The CDR3 length is 15 residues. CDR1 and CDR2 (germline): KGHSH, LQKENI. Unmatched junction bases numbered 4, after V lost 3 bases and J lost 6 bases. The TCR comes from a human donor in good health. The specimen was T cells isolated from PBMCs. This chain connects TRBV18 to TRBJ2-1, with 11 bases matching TRBD2. The CDR3 region has the DNA TGTGCCAGCTCACCTCTTGGGACTAGCGGCAATGAGCAGTTCTTC. Protein: CASSPLGTSGNEQFF.